These 2 T cell receptor beta chains share one sample of origin, sequenced in a study of radiotherapy plus CTLA-4 blockade in lung cancer. TCRdb's table, derived via immunoSEQ multiplex PCR, lists solely in-frame clones and lacks some. The sample comprises some 80,000 clones, less than 85% of which are singletons, and approximately 0.8% rests with the top ten. The sample here was peripheral blood, taken from a patient treated with radiotherapy plus ipilimumab. These receptor sequences come from a human donor with non-small cell lung cancer who had stable disease on radiotherapy plus ipilimumab.

V gene TRBV9 combines with J gene TRBJ1-2; tentative D call: TRBD1 (5 bases). CDR1 and CDR2 from the germline V gene are SGDLS and YYNGEE. Trimming shortened V by 3 bases and J by 6 bases, and 21 bases separated the two germline ends. The length of the CDR3 is 16 residues. CDR3 sequence (DNA): TGTGCCAGCAGCGCCAGTGGCGGGGGGGGTTACAATGGCTACACCTTC. This gives the protein CASSASGGGGYNGYTF.

The genes are TRBV4-1 and TRBJ1-5, with D possibly matching TRBD1 (5 bases). Deletions cut 4 bases from V and 0 bases from J, with 16 bases between. Germline CDR1 reads MGHRA; CDR2 reads YSYEKL. CDR3 length: 17 residues. This CDR3 is CASSLLTGGDSNQPQHF. The DNA of the CDR3 is TGCGCCAGCAGCCTTTTGACTGGGGGGGATAGCAATCAGCCCCAGCATTTT.